This passage covers 10 T cell receptor beta chains from one sample sequenced in a study of blood T cells in healthy people across ages. With a J-beta primer mix and a sample-barcoded 5' primer, a second PCR ran about 7 to 12 cycles. TCRdb redid the calling of the 5' RACE reads with MiXCR, one entry per CDR3 protein. This sample has around 1.5 million distinct CDR3 sequences, with roughly 32% found just once. The sequenced sample consisted of blood. These receptors were taken from a woman aged 25-40 years in good health.

V and J are TRBV15 and TRBJ2-7; 10 nucleotides line up with TRBD1. With 0 bases clipped from V and 4 bases from J, the junction kept 6 bases outside the gene matches. The CDR3 is 16 residues long. Germline-derived CDR1 and CDR2 are LNHNV and YYDKDF (reference sequence). CDR3 region: CATSRDPRDRGYEQYF. The CDR3 region has the DNA TGTGCCACCAGCAGAGATCCCCGGGACAGGGGTTACGAGCAGTACTTC.

The chain combines TRBV7-2 with TRBJ1-1; D remains unclear. Germline CDR1 SGHTA, CDR2 FQGNSA. Trimming cost V 3 bases and J 0 bases, with 5 bases left between them. This CDR3 is built from 13 residues. CDR3: CASSFNLNTEAFF. The DNA for the CDR3 is TGTGCCAGCAGCTTCAACCTGAACACTGAAGCTTTCTTT.

V gene TRBV3-1 combines with J gene TRBJ2-3; D may be TRBD2 (7 bases). V lost 6 bases to trimming and J lost 0 bases, with 16 bases between them. The CDR3 sequence is 16 residues long. Germline CDR1 is LGHDT and CDR2 is YNNKEL (reference sequence). The CDR3 DNA follows: TGTGCCAGCAGTCGCATGGGGGGGCGGAGCACAGATACGCAGTATTTT. It translates to CASSRMGGRSTDTQYF.

There are a few counts of this clonotype. This chain links TRBV7-6 with TRBJ2-7; D remains unclear. V was pared by 4 bases and J by 5 bases, with 21 bases between. CDR1 is SGHVS and CDR2 is FNYEAQ in the germline V gene. This CDR3 comprises 16 residues. The CDR3 loop reads CASSSSVGTSKNEQYF. As DNA, the CDR3 is TGTGCCAGCAGCTCCAGTGTAGGAACCTCGAAGAACGAGCAGTACTTC.

This chain uses TRBV5-6 with TRBJ2-4, with a weak D call TRBD2 (5 bases). The J call may not be correct, given that the DNA end is closer to TRBJ2-7. The CDR3 runs to 14 residues. Germline CDR1 SGHDT, CDR2 YYEEEE. Here the CDR3 reads CASSFVSGSYEQYF. CDR3 coding DNA: TGTGCCAGCAGCTTTGTATCGGGGAGCTACGAGCAGTACTTC.

This clonotype was detected a few times. V usage is TRBV5-1 and J usage is TRBJ1-2; D unresolved. The CDR3 runs 16 residues. Germline CDR1 reads SGHRS; CDR2 reads YFSETQ. The V end was cut by 0 bases, the J end by 7 bases, with 19 bases between. This CDR3 reads CASSLVFGPAGTGYTF. CDR3 in DNA: TGCGCCAGCAGCTTGGTCTTTGGCCCTGCGGGCACTGGCTACACCTTC.

V is TRBV20-1 and J is TRBJ1-2; a weak D match, TRBD1 (5 bases). Between the trimmed V and J ends, which lost 3 bases and 3 bases, there was a span of 11 bases. The CDR3 loop spans 13 amino acids. Germline loops: CDR1 DFQATT, CDR2 SNEGSKA (reference sequence). CDR3 region: CSASGQGDYGYTF. The CDR3 bases are TGCAGTGCTAGCGGTCAGGGCGACTATGGCTACACCTTC.

The CDR3 loop reads CASSLEQISYEQYF. The DNA for the CDR3 is TGTGCCAGCAGTTTAGAACAGATTTCCTACGAGCAGTACTTC. V is TRBV12-3 or TRBV12-4 and J is TRBJ2-7; D is undetermined. Trimming removed 1 base at V and 1 base at J, with 8 bases between. The length of the CDR3 is 14 residues.

Worth noting for this clonotype: At one of its ends the junction is not consistent with the germline gene, which may arise from a read error. V gene TRBV7-9 combines with J gene TRBJ2-1, with no clear D. The CDR3 totals 13 residues. CDR1 is SEHNR, CDR2 FQNEAQ, per germline (reference sequence). The CDR3 region has the DNA TGTGTCAGCAGCTTAGTAGGACCGGGCGAGCAGTTCTTC. It yields the protein CVSSLVGPGEQFF.

The chain couples TRBV7-9 to TRBJ2-3, with D perhaps matching TRBD2 (5 bases). With 5 bases removed from V and 1 base from J, the gap between germline ends came to 13 bases. Looked up from germline, CDR1 is SEHNR and CDR2 is FQNEAQ (reference sequence). The CDR3 runs to 15 residues. The CDR3, as DNA: TGTGCCAGCAGCCTCCTTCCCGGGGGCACAGATACGCAGTATTTT. Protein product: CASSLLPGGTDTQYF.